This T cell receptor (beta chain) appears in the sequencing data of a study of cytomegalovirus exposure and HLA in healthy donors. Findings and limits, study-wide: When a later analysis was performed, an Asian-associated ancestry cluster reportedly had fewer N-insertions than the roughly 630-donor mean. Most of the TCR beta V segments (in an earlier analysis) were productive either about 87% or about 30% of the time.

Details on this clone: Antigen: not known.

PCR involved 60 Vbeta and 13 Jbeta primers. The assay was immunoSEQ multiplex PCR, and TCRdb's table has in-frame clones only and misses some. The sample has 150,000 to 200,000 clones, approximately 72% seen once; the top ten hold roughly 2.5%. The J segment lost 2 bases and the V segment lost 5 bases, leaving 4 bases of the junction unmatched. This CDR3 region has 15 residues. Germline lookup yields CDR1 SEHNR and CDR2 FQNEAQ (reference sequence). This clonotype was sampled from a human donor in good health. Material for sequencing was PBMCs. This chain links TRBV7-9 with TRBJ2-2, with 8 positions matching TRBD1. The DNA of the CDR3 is TGTGCCAGCAGCCCCGGACAGGGTAACACCGGGGAGCTGTTTTTT. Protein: CASSPGQGNTGELFF.